These 21 T cell receptor beta chains share one sample of origin, sequenced in a study of shared clonotypes between healthy human individuals. Using immunoSEQ multiplex PCR, the repertoire was profiled, and TCRdb retains in-frame clones only, with some absent. Of 2 million or so clones in the sample, 95% were seen once. Sequences were obtained from naive CD4+ T cells sorted from blood. Subset meaning: CD45RA+ positively selected. Every receptor here comes from a man in his late teens or twenties in good health.

This chain connects TRBV7-2 to TRBJ2-5; D is ambiguous. From germline, CDR1 is SGHTA and CDR2 FQGNSA. The CDR3 totals 14 residues. V was shortened by 2 bases and J by 5 bases, with 12 bases between the two germline ends. The CDR3 spells CASSLSGELETQYF. The CDR3 bases are TGTGCCAGCAGCTTATCTGGAGAGTTGGAGACCCAGTACTTC.

Comment on this clone: Other DNA sequences in this sample translate to the same CDR3. The V call is TRBV5-1, the J call TRBJ1-1; 9 bases are shared with TRBD1. Germline CDR1 reads SGHRS; CDR2 reads YFSETQ. V lost 3 bases and J lost 0; bases outside the gene matches: 3. The CDR3 length is 15 residues. The CDR3 region is CASSSGQGMNTEAFF. CDR3 sequence (DNA): TGCGCCAGCAGCTCGGGACAGGGTATGAACACTGAAGCTTTCTTT.

As concerns this clone: Other DNA sequences within the sample encode an identical CDR3. V gene TRBV7-2 combines with J gene TRBJ1-1, with D tentatively TRBD1 (6 bases). V dropped 5 bases and J dropped 4 bases, with 14 bases sitting between them. The germline V gene encodes CDR1 SGHTA and CDR2 FQGNSA. The CDR3 covers 14 residues. CDR3 residues: CASSLKGGGTEAFF. In DNA form, the CDR3 reads TGTGCCAGCAGCCTAAAGGGGGGGGGCACTGAAGCTTTCTTT. Looking up the rest from reference TRBV7-2 and TRBJ1-1 gives the full variable domain: GAGVSQSPSNKVTEKGKDVELRCDPISGHTALYWYRQSLGQGLEFLIYFQGNSAPDKSGLPSDRFSAERTGGSVSTLTIQRTQQEDSAVYLCASSLKGGGTEAFFGQGTRLTVV.

This chain connects TRBV7-9 to TRBJ2-2, with D possibly being TRBD1 (6 bases). The CDR3 is 16 residues long. The V and J ends lost 4 bases and 2 bases respectively, with 14 bases between them. In germline, CDR1 is SEHNR, CDR2 FQNEAQ (reference sequence). The CDR3 bases are TGTGCCAGCAGCTCGGCGACAGGTTTTAACACCGGGGAGCTGTTTTTT. The encoded protein is CASSSATGFNTGELFF.

The chain combines TRBV6-5 with TRBJ2-7, with D unclear. The germline gives CDR1 MNHEY, CDR2 SVGAGI. The V end lost 5 bases, the J end lost 7 bases, and 12 bases lay between the germline ends. The CDR3 totals 12 residues. This chain's CDR3 is CASSPPNEEQYF. The CDR3 coding sequence is TGTGCCAGCAGTCCCCCAAATGAAGAGCAGTACTTC.

This chain uses TRBV6-6 with TRBJ2-7, with a tentative D call TRBD2 (6 bases). The CDR3 runs to 12 residues. Germline CDR1 and CDR2: MNHNY and SVGAGI (reference sequence). Trimming removed 4 bases at V and 6 bases at J, with 10 bases between. CDR3 sequence reads: CASSSSTSEQYF. CDR3 bases: TGTGCCAGCAGTTCATCGACTAGCGAGCAGTACTTC.

The rearrangement joins TRBV5-6 to TRBJ1-2; D remains ambiguous. The CDR3 runs 15 residues. V was cut by 4 bases and J by 0 bases, with 13 bases left in between. Germline-derived CDR1 and CDR2 are SGHDT and YYEEEE. For the CDR3, the DNA is TGTGCCAGCAGCATCGGACCGATCGCTAACTATGGCTACACCTTC. Encoded protein: CASSIGPIANYGYTF.

CDR3 coding DNA: TGTGCCAGCAGTTTGGGAGGCGCAGCTTCTAACTATGGCTACACCTTC. It specifies CASSLGGAASNYGYTF. The chain has TRBV28 and TRBJ1-2; the D is unclear. Germline V gene sequence: CDR1 MDHEN, CDR2 SYDVKM. This CDR3 spans 16 amino acids. The V end was cut by 3 bases, the J end by 0 bases, with 14 bases between.

The chain links TRBV4-1 to TRBJ2-1, with 11 bases that match TRBD1. Germline V gives CDR1 MGHRA, CDR2 YSYEKL. CDR3 length: 17 residues. V shed 4 bases and J 5 bases; nucleotides not matched to a gene: 10. This CDR3 is CASSLIFGQGAHNEQFF. DNA of the CDR3: TGCGCCAGCAGCCTAATCTTCGGACAGGGGGCCCACAATGAGCAGTTCTTC.

This clone was recorded only once. The chain links TRBV5-1 to TRBJ1-2; D is ambiguous. The CDR3 is 14 amino acids. Germline V CDR1 and CDR2: SGHRS, YFSETQ. The V end was cut by 4 bases, the J end by 4 bases, with 14 bases between. In DNA, the CDR3 is TGCGCCAGCAGCCCCGTGATCTCAGGCTATGGCTACACCTTC. Its translation is CASSPVISGYGYTF.

This chain connects TRBV25-1 to TRBJ1-1; TRBD1 agrees at 9 bases. The length of the CDR3 is 12 residues. With V trimmed by 3 bases and J by 11 bases, 4 bases remained unmatched. Germline lookup yields CDR1 MGHDK and CDR2 SYGVNS. The CDR3 sequence: CASSEGQGSAFF. DNA for the CDR3: TGTGCCAGCAGTGAGGGACAGGGAAGCGCTTTCTTT.

The genes are TRBV9 and TRBJ1-1; D may be TRBD1 (5 bases). V dropped 1 base and J dropped 5 bases, with 12 bases sitting between them. CDR1 and CDR2 (germline): SGDLS, YYNGEE. This CDR3 region has 14 residues. CDR3 sequence: CASSVYGGTTEAFF. The CDR3 nucleotides read TGTGCCAGCAGCGTATACGGAGGGACGACTGAAGCTTTCTTT.

The chain couples TRBV7-9 to TRBJ2-7; D perhaps matches TRBD2 (5 bases). CDR3 length: 17 amino acids. Germline V gene data show CDR1 as SEHNR and CDR2 as FQNEAQ (reference sequence). With 0 bases removed from V and 1 base from J, the gap between germline ends came to 16 bases. The CDR3 DNA sequence: TGTGCCAGCAGCTTAGCGTTGGGGAGAGTGGGATCCTACGAGCAGTACTTC. Its protein is CASSLALGRVGSYEQYF. Full variable domain (rest looked up from reference TRBV7-9 and TRBJ2-7): DTGVSQNPRHKITKRGQNVTFRCDPISEHNRLYWYRQTLGQGPEFLTYFQNEAQLEKSRLLSDRFSAERPKGSFSTLEIQRTEQGDSAMYLCASSLALGRVGSYEQYFGPGTRLTVT.

The CDR3 here is CASSVDFTDTQYF. CDR3 sequence (DNA): TGTGCCAGCAGCGTCGACTTCACAGATACGCAGTATTTT. V is TRBV9 and J is TRBJ2-3; D remains unclear. This CDR3 spans 13 amino acids. From germline, CDR1 is SGDLS and CDR2 YYNGEE. V was pared by 2 bases and J by 2 bases, with 6 bases between.

This chain uses TRBV5-6 with TRBJ2-3, with unresolved D. CDR3 length: 15 amino acids. Germline V CDR1 and CDR2: SGHDT, YYEEEE. V was cut by 4 bases and J by 2 bases, with 14 bases left in between. CDR3 amino acids: CASSRITLNTDTQYF. CDR3 nucleotides: TGTGCCAGCAGCCGAATTACATTGAACACAGATACGCAGTATTTT.

The V and J genes are TRBV4-1 and TRBJ2-5, with 12 positions matching TRBD2. The germline V gene has CDR1 MGHRA and CDR2 YSYEKL. J was trimmed by 0 bases and V by 5 bases; bases with no gene match: 7. The CDR3 runs to 17 residues. The chain's CDR3 is CASSWTSGTSYQETQYF. CDR3 DNA: TGCGCCAGCAGCTGGACTAGCGGGACGTCGTACCAAGAGACCCAGTACTTC.

Only a few counts were recorded for this clone. The chain is built from TRBV19 and TRBJ1-6, with TRBD1 matching 11 bases. The length of the CDR3 is 15 residues. J lost 10 bases, V lost 3 bases, and 5 bases had no gene match. CDR1 is LNHDA, CDR2 SQIVND, per germline (reference sequence). DNA for the CDR3: TGTGCCAGTAGTATGGACAGGGGGCCCGTCTCACCCCTCCACTTT. Translation gives CASSMDRGPVSPLHF. The full variable domain, in which reference TRBV19 and TRBJ1-6 provide the parts outside the CDR3, is DGGITQSPKYLFRKEGQNVTLSCEQNLNHDAMYWYRQDPGQGLRLIYYSQIVNDFQKGDIAEGYSVSREKKESFPLTVTSAQKNPTAFYLCASSMDRGPVSPLHFGNGTRLTVT.

The chain is built from TRBV7-2 and TRBJ1-5, with unresolved D. The CDR3 totals 14 residues. The germline V and J ends were trimmed by 1 base and 0 bases, with 4 bases remaining between them. The germline V gene encodes CDR1 SGHTA and CDR2 FQGNSA. The CDR3 nucleotides are TGTGCCAGCAGCTTAGGATTTAGCAATCAGCCCCAGCATTTT. Translated, it gives CASSLGFSNQPQHF. The variable domain in full, completed from reference TRBV7-2 and TRBJ1-5, reads GAGVSQSPSNKVTEKGKDVELRCDPISGHTALYWYRQSLGQGLEFLIYFQGNSAPDKSGLPSDRFSAERTGGSVSTLTIQRTQQEDSAVYLCASSLGFSNQPQHFGDGTRLSIL.

The V and J genes are TRBV19 and TRBJ2-2, with 8 nucleotides matching TRBD1. Germline-derived CDR1 and CDR2 are LNHDA and SQIVND (reference sequence). The CDR3 totals 14 residues. V shed 7 bases and J 5 bases; nucleotides not matched to a gene: 6. The CDR3 loop is CASNSRGHTGELFF. The CDR3 region has the DNA TGTGCCAGTAACAGCAGGGGGCATACCGGGGAGCTGTTTTTT.

Turning to this clone: Other DNA sequences in this specimen translate into the identical CDR3. The chain carries TRBV5-1 and TRBJ1-5; no clear D gene. Trimming removed 0 bases at V and 5 bases at J, with 6 bases between. CDR3 length equals 13 residues. Germline V gives CDR1 SGHRS, CDR2 YFSETQ. The DNA of the CDR3 is TGCGCCAGCAGCTTGGGAGGTGATCAGCCCCAGCATTTT. Translating it yields CASSLGGDQPQHF. The complete variable domain, with remaining parts taken from reference TRBV5-1 and TRBJ1-5, reads KAGVTQTPRYLIKTRGQQVTLSCSPISGHRSVSWYQQTPGQGLQFLFEYFSETQRNKGNFPGRFSGRQFSNSRSEMNVSTLELGDSALYLCASSLGGDQPQHFGDGTRLSIL.

This chain links TRBV30 with TRBJ2-1; D gene ambiguous. Per germline, CDR1 GTSNPN and CDR2 SVGIG (reference sequence). The V end lost 3 bases, the J end lost 0 bases, and 9 bases lay between the germline ends. The CDR3 covers 14 residues. The CDR3 region has the DNA TGTGCCTGGAGCAAGATACGCTCCTACAATGAGCAGTTCTTC. Translated, it gives CAWSKIRSYNEQFF.